A single sample gave rise to the 25 T cell receptor beta chains below, sequenced in a study of beta chain features in type 1 diabetes. Investigators reverse transcribed all isolated RNA, so they sequenced expressed TCRB transcripts. Measured with immunoSEQ multiplex PCR; TCRdb has only the in-frame clones, and not every one. The sample yields around 160,000 clones, roughly 50% seen once. The specimen was Tregs from blood. The receptors originated from a man younger than 35 in good health.

This chain uses TRBV9 with TRBJ2-3, with 11 positions matching TRBD1. The germline CDR1 and CDR2 sequences are SGDLS and YYNGEE. The CDR3 is 16 amino acids. Trimming at V came to 4 bases and at J to 6 bases, leaving 10 bases not matched to a gene. The CDR3 DNA follows: TGTGCCAGCAGCCGCGGGACAGGGGGTTTGTTGGATACGCAGTATTTT. Amino acid sequence: CASSRGTGGLLDTQYF.

This chain connects TRBV4-3 to TRBJ1-2; 9 bases match TRBD1. This CDR3 contains 12 residues. The junction had 1 base not matched to a gene; V was cut back by 4 bases and J by 7 bases. In germline, CDR1 is LGHNA, CDR2 YSLEER. This CDR3 reads CASSRDRAGYTF. The CDR3 DNA is TGCGCCAGCAGCCGGGACAGGGCTGGCTACACCTTC.

CDR3 bases: TGCAGTGCTACCAAGACAGTAGGGCAGTACTTC. As protein: CSATKTVGQYF. The rearrangement links TRBV20-1 to TRBJ2-7, with TRBD1 as a possible D gene (5 bases). Deletions cut 4 bases from V and 9 bases from J, with 13 bases between. This CDR3 is built from 11 residues. Germline values: CDR1 DFQATT, CDR2 SNEGSKA (reference sequence).

This clone has just a few counts. V gene TRBV10-3 combines with J gene TRBJ1-3, with 12 positions matching TRBD1. Trimming at V came to 11 bases and at J to 3 bases, leaving 8 bases not matched to a gene. Germline V gene lookup returns CDR1 ENHRY and CDR2 SYGVKD. The CDR3 is 15 amino acids. CDR3 nucleotides: TGTGCCGCTACCGGGACAGGGGGCCGTGGAAACACCATATATTTT. Residues: CAATGTGGRGNTIYF.

The chain recombines TRBV4-3 with TRBJ1-2, with D tentatively TRBD1 (6 bases). CDR3 length: 15 residues. Germline V gives CDR1 LGHNA, CDR2 YSLEER. Deletions cut 1 base from V and 1 base from J, with 10 bases between. The CDR3 nucleotides read TGCGCCAGCAGCCAAGGAAGGGGGATTAACTATGGCTACACCTTC. Translating it yields CASSQGRGINYGYTF.

The V gene is TRBV5-1, the J gene TRBJ2-2; 9 bases agree with TRBD2. The germline V gene has CDR1 SGHRS and CDR2 YFSETQ. With V trimmed by 2 bases and J by 6 bases, 5 bases remained unmatched. The CDR3 has 15 amino acids. The CDR3 spells CASSFSGSGPGELFF. In DNA form, the CDR3 reads TGCGCCAGCAGCTTTAGCGGGAGTGGGCCCGGGGAGCTGTTTTTT. Looking up the rest from reference TRBV5-1 and TRBJ2-2 gives the full variable domain: KAGVTQTPRYLIKTRGQQVTLSCSPISGHRSVSWYQQTPGQGLQFLFEYFSETQRNKGNFPGRFSGRQFSNSRSEMNVSTLELGDSALYLCASSFSGSGPGELFFGEGSRLTVL.

CDR3: CASSHPSGSYEQYF. The CDR3 DNA reads as TGCGCCAGCAGCCATCCTAGCGGGAGCTACGAGCAGTACTTC. The chain links TRBV4-3 to TRBJ2-7; 10 bases map to TRBD2. This CDR3 is built from 14 residues. Germline V gene data show CDR1 as LGHNA and CDR2 as YSLEER. J lost 3 bases, V lost 3 bases, and 2 bases had no gene match.

The V call is TRBV25-1, the J call TRBJ1-1; 8 nucleotides agree with TRBD1. There are 14 residues in the CDR3. Trimming at V came to 7 bases and at J to 2 bases, leaving 6 bases not matched to a gene. The germline V gene encodes CDR1 MGHDK and CDR2 SYGVNS. Here the CDR3 DNA reads TGTGCCAGCACGCGGACAGGGTACAACACTGAAGCTTTCTTT. Its protein product is CASTRTGYNTEAFF.

The V call is TRBV7-2, the J call TRBJ2-5; 7 nucleotides match TRBD2. The ends lost 2 bases at V and 5 bases at J; junction bases unmatched: 11. CDR3 length equals 16 residues. The germline V gene encodes CDR1 SGHTA and CDR2 FQGNSA. In DNA, the CDR3 is TGTGCCAGCAGCTTAAATAGGCCGGGGGGAATTGAGACCCAGTACTTC. It yields the protein CASSLNRPGGIETQYF.

This chain joins TRBV2 and TRBJ1-5, with a tentative D call TRBD1 (5 bases). The CDR3 consists of 14 residues. CDR1 is SNHLY and CDR2 is FYNNEI in the germline V gene. The V and J ends lost 7 bases and 2 bases respectively, with 12 bases between them. The CDR3 coding sequence is TGTGCCAGCATCGGGCGGGGGGGCAATCAGCCCCAGCATTTT. This gives the protein CASIGRGGNQPQHF. Complete variable domain (other parts from reference TRBV2 and TRBJ1-5): EPEVTQTPSHQVTQMGQEVILRCVPISNHLYFYWYRQILGQKVEFLVSFYNNEISEKSEIFDDQFSVERPDGSNFTLKIRSTKLEDSAMYFCASIGRGGNQPQHFGDGTRLSIL.

The chain employs TRBV7-2 and TRBJ1-2, with unresolved D. The CDR3 contains 12 residues. CDR1 is SGHTA, CDR2 FQGNSA, per germline. Trimming shortened V by 3 bases and J by 5 bases, and 7 bases separated the two germline ends. Here the CDR3 DNA reads TGTGCCAGCAGCTTTGGCGGTTATGGCTACACCTTC. Its protein is CASSFGGYGYTF.

This clone has just a few counts. This rearrangement joins TRBV28 to TRBJ2-7; tentative D call: TRBD1 (7 bases). Looked up from germline, CDR1 is MDHEN and CDR2 is SYDVKM. V was shortened by 5 bases and J by 4 bases, with 18 bases between the two germline ends. The CDR3 contains 15 residues. The CDR3 spells CASSESGGPSYEQYF. The CDR3 coding sequence is TGTGCCAGCAGTGAATCAGGGGGGCCCTCTTACGAGCAGTACTTC.

The V call is TRBV5-6, the J call TRBJ1-2, with D unresolved. Trimming removed 7 bases at V and 5 bases at J, with 12 bases between. The CDR3 is made up of 12 amino acids. Germline V gene sequence: CDR1 SGHDT, CDR2 YYEEEE. The CDR3 region has the DNA TGTGCCAGCCTCTCTAGGATGTATGGCTACACCTTC. Encoded protein: CASLSRMYGYTF.

A few counts support this clone. The chain has TRBV5-1 and TRBJ2-3; weak D call: TRBD2 (6 bases). The CDR3 has 15 amino acids. V shed 2 bases and J shed 5 bases, with 15 bases lying between them. CDR1 and CDR2 (germline): SGHRS, YFSETQ. Here the CDR3 DNA reads TGCGCCAGCAGCTTTGGGGGAGGCGGTGGAGATACGCAGTATTTT. This encodes CASSFGGGGGDTQYF.

V and J are TRBV4-3 and TRBJ2-7; 7 bases line up with TRBD1. Germline-derived CDR1 and CDR2 are LGHNA and YSLEER. Losses at the gene ends were 0 bases for V and 5 bases for J; bases not matched to a gene: 7. The CDR3 sequence is 15 residues long. In DNA, the CDR3 is TGCGCCAGCAGCCAAGATCTGACAGGGATAGACGAGCAGTACTTC. Residues: CASSQDLTGIDEQYF.

This clone has just a few counts. The V gene is TRBV7-3, the J gene TRBJ1-1, with 7 bases that match TRBD1. Germline CDR1 is SGHTA and CDR2 is FQGTGA. The CDR3 spans 13 residues. With V trimmed by 5 bases and J by 4 bases, 4 bases remained unmatched. Written as DNA, the CDR3 is TGTGCCAGCAGCCAACAGGGGAGCACTGAAGCTTTCTTT. Residues: CASSQQGSTEAFF.

The V call is TRBV6-5, the J call TRBJ1-5; 12 nucleotides align to TRBD1. CDR3 length equals 15 residues. From germline, CDR1 is MNHEY and CDR2 SVGAGI. Unmatched junction bases numbered 6, after V lost 6 bases and J lost 6 bases. This CDR3 is CASSPGQGAAQPQHF. The CDR3 nucleotides are TGTGCCAGCAGCCCGGGACAGGGGGCAGCTCAGCCCCAGCATTTT.

The chain is built from TRBV7-9 and TRBJ2-1; D remains ambiguous. Germline values: CDR1 SEHNR, CDR2 FQNEAQ (reference sequence). CDR3 length: 14 residues. The germline V and J ends were trimmed by 5 bases and 7 bases, with 15 bases remaining between them. The CDR3 nucleotides read TGTGCCAGCAGCCGCCAAACGAGGTGGAATGAGCAGTTCTTC. Its translation is CASSRQTRWNEQFF.

The chain employs TRBV5-1 and TRBJ1-5; TRBD1 agrees at 8 bases. Looked up from germline, CDR1 is SGHRS and CDR2 is YFSETQ. V lost 0 bases to trimming and J lost 6 bases; unmatched junction nucleotides: 2. This CDR3 has 14 amino acids. The CDR3 nucleotides read TGCGCCAGCAGCTTGGCAGGGGGCAGTCAGCCCCAGCATTTT. Residues: CASSLAGGSQPQHF. Looking up the rest from reference TRBV5-1 and TRBJ1-5 gives the full variable domain: KAGVTQTPRYLIKTRGQQVTLSCSPISGHRSVSWYQQTPGQGLQFLFEYFSETQRNKGNFPGRFSGRQFSNSRSEMNVSTLELGDSALYLCASSLAGGSQPQHFGDGTRLSIL.

The chain links TRBV7-2 to TRBJ1-2, with 9 positions matching TRBD1. The germline gives CDR1 SGHTA, CDR2 FQGNSA. V gave up 4 bases and J gave up 4 bases; unmatched junction bases: 1. The CDR3 totals 13 residues. CDR3 amino acids: CASSSTGGYGYTF. In DNA, the CDR3 is TGTGCCAGCAGCTCGACAGGGGGCTATGGCTACACCTTC. Variable domain in full (rest from reference TRBV7-2 and TRBJ1-2): GAGVSQSPSNKVTEKGKDVELRCDPISGHTALYWYRQSLGQGLEFLIYFQGNSAPDKSGLPSDRFSAERTGGSVSTLTIQRTQQEDSAVYLCASSSTGGYGYTFGSGTRLTVV.

This chain links TRBV18 with TRBJ1-5; TRBD1 is a possible D gene (6 bases). Trimming pared 3 bases from V and 8 bases from J, leaving 14 bases between. The CDR3 is 14 amino acids. The germline V gene encodes CDR1 KGHSH and CDR2 LQKENI. The CDR3 DNA reads TGTGCCAGCTCACCCGCGGGGGCCGGGGAGCCCCAGCATTTT. Translating gives CASSPAGAGEPQHF. The full variable domain, with the rest looked up from reference TRBV18 and TRBJ1-5, is NAGVMQNPRHLVRRRGQEARLRCSPMKGHSHVYWYRQLPEEGLKFMVYLQKENIIDESGMPKERFSAEFPKEGPSILRIQQVVRGDSAAYFCASSPAGAGEPQHFGDGTRLSIL.

The gene calls are TRBV30 and TRBJ2-1; perhaps TRBD1 as D (5 bases). Germline loops: CDR1 GTSNPN, CDR2 SVGIG (reference sequence). The germline V and J ends were trimmed by 8 bases and 10 bases, with 12 bases remaining between them. The CDR3 loop spans 10 amino acids. The CDR3 bases are TGTGCCGGCGGAAGGACAGAGCAGTTCTTC. This encodes CAGGRTEQFF.

The rearrangement links TRBV18 to TRBJ1-1; TRBD1 agrees at 11 bases. The CDR3 covers 13 residues. V gave up 3 bases and J gave up 7 bases; unmatched junction bases: 1. Germline V CDR1 and CDR2: KGHSH, LQKENI. CDR3 nucleotides: TGTGCCAGCTCACCGGGACAGGGGGTTGAAGCTTTCTTT. Its protein product is CASSPGQGVEAFF.

This chain joins TRBV6-5 and TRBJ1-2; 7 bases align to TRBD1. CDR3 size: 15 residues. Germline V gene lookup returns CDR1 MNHEY and CDR2 SVGAGI. The ends lost 4 bases at V and 7 bases at J; junction bases unmatched: 12. The CDR3 nucleotides read TGTGCCAGCAGTTTAACAGGGGCAGAAGTAGGTGGCTACACCTTC. Its protein product is CASSLTGAEVGGYTF.

The chain employs TRBV7-9 and TRBJ2-3, with a weak D call TRBD2 (6 bases). CDR3 length equals 15 residues. V shed 5 bases and J shed 0 bases, with 12 bases lying between them. Germline V gene data show CDR1 as SEHNR and CDR2 as FQNEAQ (reference sequence). The CDR3 reads CASSLRDWSTDTQYF. The CDR3 bases are TGTGCCAGCAGCCTCCGGGACTGGAGCACAGATACGCAGTATTTT.